Following are 17 T cell receptor beta chains from one sample sequenced in a study of regulatory T cells in long-lasting Graves disease (dated by TCRdb to about 2021). The time point tag for this specimen amounts to: newly diagnosed GD, antithyroid drugs for less than 3 months. RNA was extracted from PBMCs in TRIzol for both TCR sequencing and RNA sequencing. Library preparation was by multiplex PCR. The data were produced on an Illumina HiSeq 4000. TCR beta libraries were built with iRepertoire HTBI primers and Arm-PCR amplification of CDR3 regions. Using fastp trimming at Q25 and MiXCR clonotype assembly, TCRdb reanalyzed the public sequencing data and kept in-frame beta chains. CDR3 protein duplicates are merged, each entry listing the most common genes and DNA. In this sample the table shows roughly 410,000 distinct CDR3 sequences, 14% to 15% of which occur a single time. The ten largest clones take up about 8.2% of the sample.

This sample was shared with a second study, whose subject was T cells in Graves' hyperthyroidism and ophthalmopathy.

This specimen was peripheral blood mononuclear cells (PBMCs), taken at new diagnosis, from a patient treated with antithyroid drugs. These receptors all stem from a middle-aged woman with Graves disease. Donor details come from another sample of the same person, matched by shared clones.

The V gene is TRBV28, the J gene TRBJ1-5; D is possibly TRBD1 (6 bases). The CDR3 loop spans 13 amino acids. Germline assignment: CDR1 MDHEN and CDR2 SYDVKM. Trimming removed 4 bases at V and 4 bases at J, with 8 bases between. For the CDR3, the DNA is TGTGCCAGCAGTTCAACAGGGAATCAGCCCCAGCATTTT. Translating gives CASSSTGNQPQHF.

This clonotype was observed at least ten times. The rearrangement joins TRBV3-1 to TRBJ2-3, with D possibly being TRBD2 (6 bases). CDR3 size: 15 residues. Trimming cost V 1 base and J 2 bases, with 10 bases left between them. Germline V gene data show CDR1 as LGHDT and CDR2 as YNNKEL (reference sequence). This CDR3 reads CASSQVGRATDTQYF. CDR3 DNA sequence: TGTGCCAGCAGCCAAGTCGGGAGAGCCACAGATACGCAGTATTTT.

This clonotype appeared once. This chain joins TRBV6-2 or TRBV6-3 and TRBJ1-2; the D gene is possibly TRBD1 (6 bases). V was shortened by 2 bases and J by 4 bases, with 14 bases between the two germline ends. The CDR3 loop spans 15 amino acids. CDR1 and CDR2 (germline): MNHEY, SVGEGT. Here the CDR3 reads CASSYPGQGFYGYTF. The CDR3 region has the DNA TGTGCCAGCAGTTACCCGGGGCAGGGGTTCTATGGCTACACCTTC.

The J gene is TRBJ1-1, the V gene TRBV6-1; TRBD1 is a possible D gene (6 bases). The V and J ends lost 7 bases and 2 bases respectively, with 11 bases between them. The CDR3 length is 13 residues. CDR1 and CDR2 (germline): MNHNS, SASEGT. The CDR3 DNA reads TGTGCCAGCATCCCACAGGGAAACACTGAAGCTTTCTTT. Translation: CASIPQGNTEAFF.

A single count supports this clonotype. The genes are TRBV18 and TRBJ1-2; no firm D call. The ends were cut back, 0 bases at V and 1 base at J, with 6 bases in the middle. Germline-derived CDR1 and CDR2 are KGHSH and LQKENI. The CDR3 totals 14 residues. DNA of the CDR3: TGTGCCAGCTCACCACCTGGGTATAACTATGGCTACACCTTC. Its translation: CASSPPGYNYGYTF. Filled out from reference TRBV18 and TRBJ1-2, the complete variable domain reads NAGVMQNPRHLVRRRGQEARLRCSPMKGHSHVYWYRQLPEEGLKFMVYLQKENIIDESGMPKERFSAEFPKEGPSILRIQQVVRGDSAAYFCASSPPGYNYGYTFGSGTRLTVV.

This clonotype came up a few times. This chain links TRBV19 with TRBJ1-3; D perhaps matches TRBD1 (6 bases). V shed 6 bases and J shed 2 bases, with 17 bases lying between them. CDR3 length equals 16 residues. The germline gives CDR1 LNHDA, CDR2 SQIVND (reference sequence). CDR3 DNA sequence: TGTGCCAGTAGGACCGGAACGGGGGGCACTGGAAACACCATATATTTT. This codes for CASRTGTGGTGNTIYF.

This clonotype has a count of ten or more. The chain uses TRBV18 and TRBJ1-1; perhaps TRBD1 as D (5 bases). This CDR3 is built from 16 residues. Per the germline V gene, CDR1 is KGHSH and CDR2 is LQKENI. Trimming pared 0 bases from V and 0 bases from J, leaving 11 bases between. This CDR3 reads CASSPPSGTMNTEAFF. The CDR3 DNA sequence: TGTGCCAGCTCACCACCTTCGGGGACGATGAACACTGAAGCTTTCTTT. Supplemented by reference TRBV18 and TRBJ1-1, the full variable domain reads NAGVMQNPRHLVRRRGQEARLRCSPMKGHSHVYWYRQLPEEGLKFMVYLQKENIIDESGMPKERFSAEFPKEGPSILRIQQVVRGDSAAYFCASSPPSGTMNTEAFFGQGTRLTVV.

In this sample, this clonotype turned up many times. The V and J genes are TRBV12-3 or TRBV12-4 and TRBJ2-3; a possible D gene is TRBD2 (5 bases). The CDR3 is made up of 14 amino acids. The germline V and J ends were trimmed by 6 bases and 7 bases, with 17 bases remaining between them. The CDR3 DNA sequence: TGTGCCAGCAGGGCACTAGATAATTCAAATACGCAGTATTTT. The encoded protein is CASRALDNSNTQYF.

This clonotype was detected only a few times. CDR3 region: CASSAPDIQYF. DNA of the CDR3: TGTGCCAGTAGTGCCCCGGACATTCAGTACTTC. This chain connects TRBV19 to TRBJ2-4, with D hard to call. Germline-derived CDR1 and CDR2 are LNHDA and SQIVND (reference sequence). Trimming stripped 5 bases from V and 8 bases from J, with 7 bases between. CDR3 size: 11 residues. The full variable domain, rest sourced from reference TRBV19 and TRBJ2-4, is DGGITQSPKYLFRKEGQNVTLSCEQNLNHDAMYWYRQDPGQGLRLIYYSQIVNDFQKGDIAEGYSVSREKKESFPLTVTSAQKNPTAFYLCASSAPDIQYFGAGTRLSVL.

CDR3 sequence reads: CASSAAGNNSPLHF. CDR3 coding DNA: TGTGCCAGCAGTGCGGCAGGGAATAATTCACCCCTCCACTTT. The chain has TRBV25-1 and TRBJ1-6; D perhaps matches TRBD1 (5 bases). Germline lookup yields CDR1 MGHDK and CDR2 SYGVNS. V was cut by 4 bases and J by 5 bases, with 9 bases left in between. This CDR3 region has 14 residues.

This chain connects TRBV28 to TRBJ1-2; no firm D call. This CDR3 is built from 14 residues. V lost 2 bases, J lost 0 bases, and 7 bases lay in between. Germline V gives CDR1 MDHEN, CDR2 SYDVKM. The CDR3 DNA reads as TGTGCCAGCAGTTTACCACACCCTAACTATGGCTACACCTTC. Translation: CASSLPHPNYGYTF.

This sequence joins TRBV20-1 and TRBJ1-2; the match to TRBD1 covers 8 bases. Per germline, CDR1 DFQATT and CDR2 SNEGSKA (reference sequence). With V trimmed by 1 base and J by 1 base, 8 bases remained unmatched. This CDR3 is 16 amino acids long. The CDR3 DNA sequence: TGCAGTGCTAGAGGTGAAGGGACAGGACTTAACTATGGCTACACCTTC. The encoded protein is CSARGEGTGLNYGYTF.

This clonotype was recorded many times. The genes are TRBV20-1 and TRBJ1-5; D unclear. V was shortened by 0 bases and J by 0 bases, with 9 bases between the two germline ends. The CDR3 has 15 amino acids. Germline V CDR1 and CDR2: DFQATT, SNEGSKA (reference sequence). CDR3 region: CSARDLQSSNQPQHF. CDR3 DNA sequence: TGCAGTGCTAGAGATTTACAAAGTAGCAATCAGCCCCAGCATTTT.

This clonotype was seen many times. The chain carries TRBV7-9 and TRBJ2-5; a possible D gene is TRBD1 (6 bases). The V end lost 2 bases, the J end lost 1 base, and 14 bases lay between the germline ends. The CDR3 is 16 amino acids. Germline CDR1 is SEHNR and CDR2 is FQNEAQ (reference sequence). The CDR3 loop reads CASSLSETGFQETQYF. The CDR3 DNA sequence: TGTGCCAGCAGCTTATCCGAGACAGGATTCCAAGAGACCCAGTACTTC.

V gene TRBV3-1 combines with J gene TRBJ1-4, with D unclear. Trimming stripped 2 bases from V and 6 bases from J, with 10 bases between. This CDR3 contains 14 residues. Germline V gene sequence: CDR1 LGHDT, CDR2 YNNKEL (reference sequence). This CDR3 reads CASSQNGPHEKLFF. DNA of the CDR3: TGTGCCAGCAGCCAAAACGGACCTCATGAAAAACTGTTTTTT.

This clonotype was recorded at least ten times. The genes are TRBV18 and TRBJ2-1, with a possible D match to TRBD1 (5 bases). Per germline, CDR1 KGHSH and CDR2 LQKENI. V was trimmed by 5 bases and J by 3 bases, leaving 8 bases between them. There are 13 residues in the CDR3. CDR3 nucleotides: TGTGCCAGCTCAGCCGACAGCTACAATGAGCAGTTCTTC. This encodes CASSADSYNEQFF.

The chain recombines TRBV28 with TRBJ1-6, with D possibly matching TRBD1 (5 bases). CDR1 and CDR2 (germline): MDHEN, SYDVKM. The CDR3 runs to 18 residues. Trimming left V 8 bases short and J 6 bases short, with 26 bases between. CDR3 sequence (DNA): TGTGCCAGCTCAAAGGGCCAGCGTGGGGGTATGATTAATTCACCCCTCCACTTT. It is translated as CASSKGQRGGMINSPLHF.